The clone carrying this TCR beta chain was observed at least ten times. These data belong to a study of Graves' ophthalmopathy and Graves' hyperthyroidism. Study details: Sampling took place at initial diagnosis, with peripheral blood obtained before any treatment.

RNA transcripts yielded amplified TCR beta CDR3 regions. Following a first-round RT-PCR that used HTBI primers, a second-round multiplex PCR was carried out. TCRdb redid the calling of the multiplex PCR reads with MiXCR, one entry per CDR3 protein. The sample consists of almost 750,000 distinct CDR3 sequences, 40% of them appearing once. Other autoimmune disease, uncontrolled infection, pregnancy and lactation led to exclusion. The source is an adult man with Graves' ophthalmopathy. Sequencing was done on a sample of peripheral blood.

The CDR3 DNA reads TGCAGTGCTAAGTCCGCATTCGGCTACACCTTC. The encoded protein is CSAKSAFGYTF. The chain employs TRBV20-1 and TRBJ1-2; D gene uncertain. In germline, CDR1 is DFQATT, CDR2 SNEGSKA (reference sequence). V was trimmed by 4 bases and J by 8 bases, leaving 11 bases between them. This CDR3 comprises 11 residues.